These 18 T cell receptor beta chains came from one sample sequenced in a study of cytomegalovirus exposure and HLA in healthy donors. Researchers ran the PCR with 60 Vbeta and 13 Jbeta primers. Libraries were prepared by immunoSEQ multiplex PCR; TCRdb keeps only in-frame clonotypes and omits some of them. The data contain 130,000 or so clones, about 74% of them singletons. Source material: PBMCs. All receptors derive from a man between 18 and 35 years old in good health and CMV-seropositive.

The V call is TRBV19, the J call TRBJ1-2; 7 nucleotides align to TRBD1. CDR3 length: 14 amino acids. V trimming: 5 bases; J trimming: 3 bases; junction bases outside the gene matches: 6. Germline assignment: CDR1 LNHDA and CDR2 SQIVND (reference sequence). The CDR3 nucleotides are TGTGCCAGTAGTCAAACAGGGGCGGACTATGGCTACACCTTC. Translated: CASSQTGADYGYTF. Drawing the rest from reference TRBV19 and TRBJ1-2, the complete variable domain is DGGITQSPKYLFRKEGQNVTLSCEQNLNHDAMYWYRQDPGQGLRLIYYSQIVNDFQKGDIAEGYSVSREKKESFPLTVTSAQKNPTAFYLCASSQTGADYGYTFGSGTRLTVV.

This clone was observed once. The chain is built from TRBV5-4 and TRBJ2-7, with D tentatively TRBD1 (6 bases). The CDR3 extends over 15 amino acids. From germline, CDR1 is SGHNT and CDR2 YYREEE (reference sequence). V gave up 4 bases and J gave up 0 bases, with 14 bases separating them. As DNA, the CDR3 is TGTGCCAGCAGCGACAGGACCCTAAGCTCCTACGAGCAGTACTTC. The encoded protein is CASSDRTLSSYEQYF.

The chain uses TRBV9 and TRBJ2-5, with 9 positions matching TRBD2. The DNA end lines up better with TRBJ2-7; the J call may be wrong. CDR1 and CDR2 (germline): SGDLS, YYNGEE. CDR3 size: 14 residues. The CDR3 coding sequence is TGTGCCAGCAGCGTAGGGGTAGCGGGAGTCGAGCAGTACTTC. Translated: CASSVGVAGVEQYF.

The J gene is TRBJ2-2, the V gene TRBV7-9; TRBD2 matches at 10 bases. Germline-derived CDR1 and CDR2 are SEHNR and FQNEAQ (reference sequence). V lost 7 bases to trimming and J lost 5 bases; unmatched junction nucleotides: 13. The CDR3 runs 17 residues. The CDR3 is CASTPRLAGVPTGELFF. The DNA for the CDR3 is TGTGCCAGCACCCCGAGGCTAGCGGGAGTTCCGACCGGGGAGCTGTTTTTT.

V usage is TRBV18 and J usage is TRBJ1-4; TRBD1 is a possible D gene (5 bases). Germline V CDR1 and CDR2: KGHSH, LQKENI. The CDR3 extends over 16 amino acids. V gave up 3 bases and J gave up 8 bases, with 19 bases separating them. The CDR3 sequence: CASSPRGSVAREKLFF. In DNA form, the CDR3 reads TGTGCCAGCTCACCTCGGGGGAGCGTGGCTAGAGAAAAACTGTTTTTT.

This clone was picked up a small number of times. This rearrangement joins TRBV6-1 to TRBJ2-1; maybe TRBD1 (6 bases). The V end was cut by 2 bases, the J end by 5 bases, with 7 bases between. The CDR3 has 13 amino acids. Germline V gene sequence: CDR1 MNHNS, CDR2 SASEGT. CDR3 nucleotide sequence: TGTGCCAGCAGTGAAACAGGGAACAATGAGCAGTTCTTC. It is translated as CASSETGNNEQFF.

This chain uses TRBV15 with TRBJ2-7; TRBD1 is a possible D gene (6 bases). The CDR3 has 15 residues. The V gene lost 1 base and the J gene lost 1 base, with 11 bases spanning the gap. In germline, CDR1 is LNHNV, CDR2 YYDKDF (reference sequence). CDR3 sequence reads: CATSRGRGQSYEQYF. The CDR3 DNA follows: TGTGCCACCAGCAGAGGCCGTGGACAGTCCTACGAGCAGTACTTC. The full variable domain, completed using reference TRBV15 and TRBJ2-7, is DAMVIQNPRYQVTQFGKPVTLSCSQTLNHNVMYWYQQKSSQAPKLLFHYYDKDFNNEADTPDNFQSRRPNTSFCFLDIRSPGLGDTAMYLCATSRGRGQSYEQYFGPGTRLTVT.

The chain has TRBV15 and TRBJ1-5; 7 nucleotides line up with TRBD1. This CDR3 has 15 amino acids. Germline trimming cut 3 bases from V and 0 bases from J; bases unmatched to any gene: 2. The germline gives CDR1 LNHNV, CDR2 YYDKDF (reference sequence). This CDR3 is CATSSRTGSNQPQHF. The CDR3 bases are TGTGCCACCAGCAGTAGGACAGGTAGCAATCAGCCCCAGCATTTT.

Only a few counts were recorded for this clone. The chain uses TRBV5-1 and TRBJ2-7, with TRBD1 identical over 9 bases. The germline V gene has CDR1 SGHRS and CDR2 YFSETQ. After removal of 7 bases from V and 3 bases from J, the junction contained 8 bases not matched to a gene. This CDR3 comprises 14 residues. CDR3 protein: CASGISTGGYEQYF. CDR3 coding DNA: TGCGCCAGCGGAATCTCGACAGGGGGCTACGAGCAGTACTTC.

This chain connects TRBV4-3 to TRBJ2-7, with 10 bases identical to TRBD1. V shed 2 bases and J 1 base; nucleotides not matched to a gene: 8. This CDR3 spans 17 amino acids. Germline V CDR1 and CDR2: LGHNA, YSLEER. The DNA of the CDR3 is TGCGCCAGCAGCCAATTTTTATGGGGACAGGGGTCCTACGAGCAGTACTTC. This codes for CASSQFLWGQGSYEQYF.

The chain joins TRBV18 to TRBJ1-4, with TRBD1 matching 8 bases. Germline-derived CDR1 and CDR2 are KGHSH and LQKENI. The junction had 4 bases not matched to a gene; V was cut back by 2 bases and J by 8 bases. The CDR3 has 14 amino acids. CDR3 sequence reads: CASSPTGGNEKLFF. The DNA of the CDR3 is TGTGCCAGCTCACCAACAGGGGGTAACGAAAAACTGTTTTTT.

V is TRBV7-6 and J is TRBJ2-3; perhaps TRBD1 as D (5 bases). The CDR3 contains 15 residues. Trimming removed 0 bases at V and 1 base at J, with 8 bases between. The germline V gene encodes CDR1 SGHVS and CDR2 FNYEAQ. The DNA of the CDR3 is TGTGCCAGCAGCTTAGCGCCACAGGGCACAGATACGCAGTATTTT. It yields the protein CASSLAPQGTDTQYF. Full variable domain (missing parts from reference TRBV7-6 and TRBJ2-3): GAGVSQSPRYKVTKRGQDVALRCDPISGHVSLYWYRQALGQGPEFLTYFNYEAQQDKSGLPNDRFSAERPEGSISTLTIQRTEQRDSAMYRCASSLAPQGTDTQYFGPGTRLTVL.

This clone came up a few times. In DNA, the CDR3 is TGTGCCAGCAGCCCAAGACAGGGTTCGTACAATGAGCAGTTCTTC. This codes for CASSPRQGSYNEQFF. The chain recombines TRBV7-2 with TRBJ2-1; 7 positions agree with TRBD1. This CDR3 has 15 amino acids. From germline, CDR1 is SGHTA and CDR2 FQGNSA. J lost 4 bases, V lost 5 bases, and 8 bases had no gene match.

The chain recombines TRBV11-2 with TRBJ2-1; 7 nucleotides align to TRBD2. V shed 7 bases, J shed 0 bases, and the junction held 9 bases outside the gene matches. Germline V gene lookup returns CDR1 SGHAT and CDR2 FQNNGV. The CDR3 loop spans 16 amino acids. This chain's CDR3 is CASTYPGLSSYNEQFF. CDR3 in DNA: TGTGCCAGCACCTACCCGGGACTAAGCTCCTACAATGAGCAGTTCTTC.

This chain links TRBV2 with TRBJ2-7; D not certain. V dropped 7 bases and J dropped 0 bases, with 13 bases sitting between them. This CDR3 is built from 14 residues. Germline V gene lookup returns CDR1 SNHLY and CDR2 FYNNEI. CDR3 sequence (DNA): TGTGCCAGCATTGACACAAAGTACTCCTACGAGCAGTACTTC. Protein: CASIDTKYSYEQYF.

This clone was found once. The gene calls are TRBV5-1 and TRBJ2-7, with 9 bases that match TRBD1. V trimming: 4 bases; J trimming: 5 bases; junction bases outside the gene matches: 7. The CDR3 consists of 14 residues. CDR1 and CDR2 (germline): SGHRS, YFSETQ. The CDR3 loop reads CASSTGQGSHEQYF. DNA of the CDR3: TGCGCCAGCAGCACCGGACAGGGGTCCCACGAGCAGTACTTC.

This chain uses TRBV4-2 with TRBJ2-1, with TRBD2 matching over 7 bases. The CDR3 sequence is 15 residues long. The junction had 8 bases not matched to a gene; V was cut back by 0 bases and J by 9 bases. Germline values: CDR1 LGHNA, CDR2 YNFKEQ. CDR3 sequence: CASSQDKLATGEQFF. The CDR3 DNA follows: TGTGCCAGCAGCCAAGATAAACTAGCGACGGGTGAGCAGTTCTTC.

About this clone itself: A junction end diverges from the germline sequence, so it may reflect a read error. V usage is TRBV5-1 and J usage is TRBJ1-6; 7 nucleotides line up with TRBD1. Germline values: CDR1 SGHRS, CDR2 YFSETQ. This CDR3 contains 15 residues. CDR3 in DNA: TGCGCCAGCAGCTCCGGGACAGCCTATAATCCACCCCTCCACTTT. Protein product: CASSSGTAYNPPLHF.